The sequence of this T cell receptor beta chain was determined in a study of T cell changes during pregnancy in multiple sclerosis. V was clipped by 0 bases and J by 5 bases; unmatched bases: 1. The germline V gene encodes CDR1 LNHNV and CDR2 YYDKDF (reference sequence). The CDR3 spans 15 residues. Only in-frame clones appear in the TCRdb table, and some are missing; sequencing was by immunoSEQ multiplex PCR. The profile covers nearly 50,000 clones, with roughly 94% appearing a single time and 0.45% to 0.55% taken by the ten largest. The chain links TRBV15 to TRBJ2-2, with 9 bases fitting TRBD1. The sequence came from a female donor with multiple sclerosis, enrolled in a pregnancy study. This sample comprised CD4+ T cells from peripheral blood mononuclear cells, obtained in the first trimester of pregnancy. The CDR3 DNA follows: TGTGCCACCAGCAGAGAAGGGACAGGGACCGGGGAGCTGTTTTTT. Translation: CATSREGTGTGELFF. Full variable domain (missing parts from reference TRBV15 and TRBJ2-2): DAMVIQNPRYQVTQFGKPVTLSCSQTLNHNVMYWYQQKSSQAPKLLFHYYDKDFNNEADTPDNFQSRRPNTSFCFLDIRSPGLGDTAMYLCATSREGTGTGELFFGEGSRLTVL.